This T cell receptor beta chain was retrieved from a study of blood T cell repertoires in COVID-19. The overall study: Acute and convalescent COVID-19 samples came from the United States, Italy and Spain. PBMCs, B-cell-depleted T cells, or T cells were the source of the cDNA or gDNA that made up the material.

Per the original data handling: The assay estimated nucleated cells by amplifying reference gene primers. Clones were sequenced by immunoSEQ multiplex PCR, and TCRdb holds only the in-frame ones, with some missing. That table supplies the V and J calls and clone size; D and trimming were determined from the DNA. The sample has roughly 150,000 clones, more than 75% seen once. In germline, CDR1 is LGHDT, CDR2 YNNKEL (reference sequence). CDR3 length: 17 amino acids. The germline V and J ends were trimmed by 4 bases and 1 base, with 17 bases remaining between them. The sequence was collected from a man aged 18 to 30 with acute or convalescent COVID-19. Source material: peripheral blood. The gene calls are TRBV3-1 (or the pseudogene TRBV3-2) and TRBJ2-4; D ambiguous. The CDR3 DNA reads TGTGCCAGCAGCCCCCTGACTGGGTACCGGGCCAAAAACATTCAGTACTTC. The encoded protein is CASSPLTGYRAKNIQYF.